This T cell receptor beta chain was identified in a study of tumor and adjacent non-tumor tissue in lung cancer. Study in general: Histology: 12 adenocarcinoma, a couple of squamous cell carcinoma, 1 small cell lung cancer. Patients were aged about 30 to 76, some 10 men and about 5 women, stage I to III.

Three rounds of nested PCR, following a modified ARM-PCR protocol, produced the TCRbeta library. TCRdb used MiXCR to reprocess the multiplex PCR reads, holding one entry per CDR3 protein. The sample has about 110,000 distinct CDR3 sequences; roughly two thirds are singletons. The template was RNA from unsorted bulk tissue. Distant lung tissue was collected more than 3 cm away from the tumor edge. Chemotherapy-naive patients with new lung cancer underwent thoracic surgery in China, August–late 2014. This CDR3 region has 11 residues. Germline CDR1 SGHDN, CDR2 FVKESK. Notes on this clonotype: One base away lies a much larger clone, so this may be a sequencing read error.

Sequencing was carried out using distant non-tumor lung tissue. The origin of this receptor is a man aged 60-69 years with non-small cell lung cancer. The V gene is TRBV14, the J gene TRBJ1-1, with unresolved D. CDR3 nucleotide sequence: TGTGCCAGCTCTAAGGGCCCCGAAGTTTTCTTT. Translation: CASSKGPEVFF.